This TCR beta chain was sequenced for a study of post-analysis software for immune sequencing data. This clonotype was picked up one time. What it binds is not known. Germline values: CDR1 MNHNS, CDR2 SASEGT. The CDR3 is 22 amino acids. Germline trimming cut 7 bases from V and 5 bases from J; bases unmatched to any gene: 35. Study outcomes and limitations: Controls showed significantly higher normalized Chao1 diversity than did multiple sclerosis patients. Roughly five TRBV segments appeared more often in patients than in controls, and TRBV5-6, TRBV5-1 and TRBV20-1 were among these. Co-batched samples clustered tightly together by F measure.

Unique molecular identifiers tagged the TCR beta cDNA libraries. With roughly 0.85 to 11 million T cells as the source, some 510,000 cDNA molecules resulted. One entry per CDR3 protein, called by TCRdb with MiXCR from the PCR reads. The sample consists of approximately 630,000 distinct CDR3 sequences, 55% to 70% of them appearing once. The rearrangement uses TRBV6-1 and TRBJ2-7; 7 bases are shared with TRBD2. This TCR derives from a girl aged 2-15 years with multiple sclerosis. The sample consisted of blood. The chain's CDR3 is CASNLGHAPGLGTSGMNHEQYF. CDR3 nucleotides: TGTGCCAGCAACCTCGGACACGCGCCGGGTTTAGGGACGAGCGGGATGAACCACGAGCAGTACTTC.